These T cell receptor beta chains were read from a single sample in a study of T cell repertoires in cytomegalovirus infection. TCRdb reprocessed the reads via MiXCR and lists one record per CDR3 protein. The sample lists some 600,000 distinct CDR3 sequences, 24% seen once, with 6.5% to 10% in the top ten. Sample: CD8+ T cells from PBMCs. The receptors come from a human donor in good health (CMV status not recorded). Some clones in this sample may be carry-over from other donors' samples. Each CDR3 is given with its conserved first and last residue. Each record gives: CDR3 length, clone size, D gene, J gene, V gene, CDR3 protein, CDR3 DNA. The D gene is left open where the match is weak. Only part of the rows carry a size: once, few, many, or a class if the clone is expanded.

length: 13
size: few
D: .
J: TRBJ1-1
V: TRBV7-3
CDR3: CASIVGGLTEAFF
DNA: TGTGCCAGCATAGTCGGGGGGCTCACTGAAGCTTTCTTT

length: 14
size: few
D: .
J: TRBJ2-3
V: TRBV2
CDR3: CASGGPRGTDTQYF
DNA: TGTGCCAGCGGAGGGCCCCGGGGCACAGATACGCAGTATTTT

length: 17
size: .
D: TRBD1
J: TRBJ2-5
V: TRBV13
CDR3: CASSLSSGTGIWETQYF
DNA: TGTGCCAGCAGCTTATCCTCCGGGACAGGGATTTGGGAGACCCAGTACTTC

length: 13
size: few
D: .
J: TRBJ1-1
V: TRBV2
CDR3: CASKRASSTEAFF
DNA: TGTGCCAGCAAGAGGGCCTCTTCCACTGAAGCTTTCTTT

length: 14
size: many
D: .
J: TRBJ2-7
V: TRBV10-3
CDR3: CATRPGDNSYEQYF
DNA: TGTGCCACCCGGCCAGGGGACAACTCCTACGAGCAGTACTTC

length: 15
size: .
D: .
J: TRBJ2-1
V: TRBV28
CDR3: CASSPDMSSYNEQFF
DNA: TGTGCCAGCAGTCCAGACATGAGCTCCTACAATGAGCAGTTCTTC

length: 14
size: few
D: .
J: TRBJ1-3
V: TRBV6-2/TRBV6-3
CDR3: CASSYEDLRNTIYF
DNA: TGTGCCAGCAGTTACGAGGATCTTCGAAACACCATATATTTT

length: 16
size: few
D: TRBD1
J: TRBJ1-2
V: TRBV12-3/TRBV12-4
CDR3: CASSLAPTGGAYGYTF
DNA: TGTGCCAGCAGTTTAGCCCCGACAGGGGGCGCCTATGGCTACACCTTC

length: 15
size: few
D: .
J: TRBJ2-7
V: TRBV11-3
CDR3: CASSPGTLPLYEQYF
DNA: TGTGCCAGCTCCCCTGGGACTCTCCCCCTCTACGAGCAGTACTTC

length: 14
size: many
D: .
J: TRBJ1-1
V: TRBV7-2
CDR3: CASSSIREGTEAFF
DNA: TGTGCCAGCAGCTCGATCAGGGAGGGCACTGAAGCTTTCTTT

length: 13
size: .
D: .
J: TRBJ1-1
V: TRBV29-1
CDR3: CSTGGPAYTEAFF
DNA: TGCAGCACTGGCGGCCCAGCCTACACTGAAGCTTTCTTT